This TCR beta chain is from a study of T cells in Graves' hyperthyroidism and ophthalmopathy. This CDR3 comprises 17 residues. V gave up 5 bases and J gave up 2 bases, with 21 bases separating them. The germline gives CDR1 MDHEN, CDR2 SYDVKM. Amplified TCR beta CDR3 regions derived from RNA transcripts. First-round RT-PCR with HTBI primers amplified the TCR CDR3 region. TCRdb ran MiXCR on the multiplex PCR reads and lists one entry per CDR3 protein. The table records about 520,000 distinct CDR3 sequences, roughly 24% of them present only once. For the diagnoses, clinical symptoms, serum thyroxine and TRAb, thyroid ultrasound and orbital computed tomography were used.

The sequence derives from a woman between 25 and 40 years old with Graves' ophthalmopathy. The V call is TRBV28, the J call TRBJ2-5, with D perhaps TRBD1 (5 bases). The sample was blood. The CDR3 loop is CASSLPLGRAVQETQYF. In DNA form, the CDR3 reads TGTGCCAGCAGTCTTCCGCTCGGCAGGGCGGTACAAGAGACCCAGTACTTC.